This is a list of T cell receptor beta chains from one sample in a study of vaccination and CD4 T cells after COVID-19. Their specific antigens are unknown. Each CDR3 protein gets one entry after TCRdb re-called the PCR reads with MiXCR. Altogether 20,000 or so distinct CDR3 sequences are present, 50% to 60% being singletons, with the ten largest covering 6.6%. The input for sequencing was CD4+ T cells from blood, cultured in vitro, taken before SARS-CoV-2 vaccination. The source is a human donor who had recovered from COVID-19. Both conserved end residues are part of each CDR3. Each record gives: V gene, clone size, D gene, J gene, CDR3 DNA, CDR3 protein. The D gene is left open where the match is weak. Rows may omit the clone size; those that give it use once, few, many or a size class.

TRBV10-3,large,TRBD1,TRBJ1-6,TGTGCCATCACCGACAGGGGAGGTAATTCACCCCTCCACTTT,CAITDRGGNSPLHF
TRBV2,.,.,TRBJ1-5,TGTGCCAGCAGTGAGGGGCACTTAAGCAATCAGCCCCAGCATTTT,CASSEGHLSNQPQHF
TRBV19,few,TRBD1,TRBJ1-2,TGTGCCAGTACCGCGACAGGGGTCTATGGCTACACCTTC,CASTATGVYGYTF
TRBV30,once,.,TRBJ1-6,TGTGCCTGGACAGGAGAATATAATTCACCCCTCCACTTT,CAWTGEYNSPLHF
TRBV6-4,.,.,TRBJ2-2,TGTGCCAGCAGGGGGAGGACGGACGGGGAGCTGTTTTTT,CASRGRTDGELFF
TRBV2,.,TRBD2,TRBJ2-5,TGTGCCAGCAGTGGCCGGACTAGCTACGAGACCCAGTACTTC,CASSGRTSYETQYF
TRBV15,few,TRBD1,TRBJ1-5,TGTGCCACCAGCAGAGAGGGAACAGGGGAAGATCAGCCCCAGCATTTT,CATSREGTGEDQPQHF
TRBV19,few,.,TRBJ1-5,TGTGCCAGTAGCGCCAGTTCCAATCAGCCCCAGCATTTT,CASSASSNQPQHF
TRBV19,.,.,TRBJ1-2,TGTGCCAGTAGTCCTACGGGGGGCGATGGCTACACCTTC,CASSPTGGDGYTF
TRBV14,.,.,TRBJ1-1,TGTGCCAGCAGCCAAGAATGGGGCACTGAAGCTTTCTTT,CASSQEWGTEAFF
TRBV18,.,.,TRBJ1-1,TGTGCCAGCTCACCAGGACAGCTCAACACTGAAGCTTTCTTT,CASSPGQLNTEAFF
TRBV6-2/TRBV6-3,.,TRBD1,TRBJ2-5,TGTGCCAGCAACGGACAGGGGGCCCCAGAGACCCAGTACTTC,CASNGQGAPETQYF
TRBV7-2,.,TRBD2,TRBJ2-7,TGTGCCAGCAGCTTAGATTTCCCGGGACTAGCGGGAAGTTGGTACTTC,CASSLDFPGLAGSWYF
TRBV28,once,.,TRBJ2-7,TGTGCCAGCAGTTGGACAGTCAACTACGAGCAGTACTTC,CASSWTVNYEQYF
TRBV20-1,few,.,TRBJ1-5,TGCAGTGCGACCGAGCCTCAGGGGATTCGAGGCAATCAGCCCCAGCATTTT,CSATEPQGIRGNQPQHF
TRBV7-2,once,TRBD2,TRBJ2-3,TGTGCCAGCAGCTCACTAGCGGGAGGGTTTGTAGATACGCAGTATTTT,CASSSLAGGFVDTQYF
TRBV20-1,.,.,TRBJ1-2,TGCAGTGGCTTCACAGTCGACTATGGCTACACCTTC,CSGFTVDYGYTF
TRBV11-3,.,.,TRBJ1-1,TGTGCCAGCAGCCCCCGAGCTTTCTTT,CASSPRAFF
TRBV12-3/TRBV12-4,.,TRBD2,TRBJ2-5,TGTGCCAGCAGACCAATGACTAGCGGGAAAGAGACCCAGTACTTC,CASRPMTSGKETQYF
TRBV10-3,.,TRBD1,TRBJ1-2,TGTGCCATCAAAACCCAACAGGACAGGGGGCATGGCTACACCTTC,CAIKTQQDRGHGYTF
TRBV6-4,.,TRBD1,TRBJ1-1,TGTGCCAGCAGGGCGGACAGGGCGAACACTGAAGCTTTCTTT,CASRADRANTEAFF